These T cell receptor beta chains were read from a single sample in a study of radiotherapy plus CTLA-4 blockade in lung cancer. Clones were read by immunoSEQ multiplex PCR, and TCRdb kept only the in-frame ones, dropping some. The sample holds about 73,000 clones; around 86% are singletons and the top ten take 40%. The sequencing here drew on peripheral blood, taken from a patient treated with radiotherapy plus ipilimumab. The receptors were gathered from a human donor with non-small cell lung cancer that progressed on radiotherapy plus ipilimumab. The CDR3 runs from the conserved cysteine through the conserved F or W.

v_call: TRBV7-9
j_call: TRBJ2-2
cdr3_aa: CASSLDRLEAGVNTGELFF

v_call: TRBV27
j_call: TRBJ2-5
cdr3_aa: CASSLSIPVGGRGGETQYF

v_call: TRBV2
j_call: TRBJ2-2
cdr3_aa: CASSVGQGATGELFF

v_call: TRBV5-5
j_call: TRBJ1-4
cdr3_aa: CASSFGLGAGPNEKLFF

v_call: TRBV5-4
j_call: TRBJ2-3
cdr3_aa: CASSLTDTQYF

v_call: TRBV5-1
j_call: TRBJ1-5
cdr3_aa: CASSLGANQPQHF

v_call: TRBV6-4
j_call: TRBJ2-7
cdr3_aa: CASSASPLPSYEQYF

v_call: TRBV28
j_call: TRBJ2-3
cdr3_aa: CASSLPLSGSRTDTQYF

v_call: TRBV19
j_call: TRBJ1-5
cdr3_aa: CASSMWDSNQPQHF

v_call: TRBV5-4
j_call: TRBJ2-3
cdr3_aa: CASSLEVGYTDTQYF

v_call: TRBV30
j_call: TRBJ1-1
cdr3_aa: CAWRPGPWNTEAFF

v_call: TRBV7-8
j_call: TRBJ2-7
cdr3_aa: CASSLAWGFHEQYF

v_call: TRBV19
j_call: TRBJ2-1
cdr3_aa: CASSIGQGAYNEQFF

v_call: TRBV6-6
j_call: TRBJ2-7
cdr3_aa: CASSPLPGLYGQYF

v_call: TRBV10-2
j_call: TRBJ2-3
cdr3_aa: CASSLASTTDTQYF

v_call: TRBV4-2
j_call: TRBJ2-7
cdr3_aa: CASSLFSYEQYF

v_call: TRBV10-3
j_call: TRBJ1-5
cdr3_aa: CAISDRGSDQPQHF

v_call: TRBV6-1
j_call: TRBJ1-2
cdr3_aa: CASSELGASYGYTF

v_call: TRBV11-2
j_call: TRBJ2-1
cdr3_aa: CASTETSGSSSEQFF

v_call: TRBV4-1
j_call: TRBJ2-7
cdr3_aa: CASSQAGAEQYF

v_call: TRBV2
j_call: TRBJ1-4
cdr3_aa: CASVRGWPNEKLFF

v_call: TRBV9
j_call: TRBJ2-4
cdr3_aa: CASSPAGVQGQTKNIQYF

v_call: TRBV19
j_call: TRBJ2-7
cdr3_aa: CASSNFRGTGYEQYF

v_call: TRBV28
j_call: TRBJ1-2
cdr3_aa: CASSSGQDYGYTF

v_call: TRBV4-1
j_call: TRBJ1-5
cdr3_aa: CASSQVPRTVGNQPQHF

v_call: TRBV6-5
j_call: TRBJ1-1
cdr3_aa: CASSYRSNTEAFF

v_call: TRBV30
j_call: TRBJ2-5
cdr3_aa: CAWTAGGRGETQYF

v_call: TRBV5-6
j_call: TRBJ2-7
cdr3_aa: CASSSESSYEQYF

v_call: TRBV7-8
j_call: TRBJ2-7
cdr3_aa: CASSPDYEQYF

v_call: TRBV2
j_call: TRBJ2-1
cdr3_aa: CASSTGYDNEQFF

v_call: TRBV5-1
j_call: TRBJ2-1
cdr3_aa: CASSLLAGGPTNEQFF

v_call: TRBV5-1
j_call: TRBJ2-3
cdr3_aa: CASSLVWDTQYF

v_call: TRBV6-1
j_call: TRBJ2-3
cdr3_aa: CASSEGVATSTDTQYF

v_call: TRBV5-4
j_call: TRBJ1-3
cdr3_aa: CASSFGRQGANSGNTIYF

v_call: TRBV7-8
j_call: TRBJ2-1
cdr3_aa: CASSPMSGTGGRDEQFF

v_call: TRBV30
j_call: TRBJ2-1
cdr3_aa: CAWTHMSSYNEQFF

v_call: TRBV7-2
j_call: TRBJ2-4
cdr3_aa: CASSTLPAGRGTAKNIQYF

v_call: TRBV6-1
j_call: TRBJ2-2
cdr3_aa: CASNGLVGELFF

v_call: TRBV6-1
j_call: TRBJ2-1
cdr3_aa: CALRRGSYNEQFF

v_call: TRBV5-4
j_call: TRBJ2-7
cdr3_aa: CASSSFGREQYF

v_call: TRBV5-1
j_call: TRBJ2-1
cdr3_aa: CASSSTRNEQFF

v_call: TRBV5-1
j_call: TRBJ2-1
cdr3_aa: CASSLEQGAYNEQFF

v_call: TRBV5-1
j_call: TRBJ2-1
cdr3_aa: CASSRDSSRNEQFF

v_call: TRBV9
j_call: TRBJ2-3
cdr3_aa: CASSPHRFDTDTQYF

v_call: TRBV5-5
j_call: TRBJ2-5
cdr3_aa: CASSLGSGETQYF